A single T cell receptor beta chain is shown here with its context. CDR1 is MNHEY and CDR2 is SVGEGT in the germline V gene. The CDR3 length is 18 residues. The ends lost 8 bases at V and 6 bases at J; junction bases unmatched: 19. This entry belongs to a study of T cells in Graves' hyperthyroidism and ophthalmopathy. Amplification yielded TCR beta CDR3 regions, with RNA transcripts as the source. HTBI primers were the set used in a first-round RT-PCR of the TCR CDR3. TCRdb analysed the multiplex PCR reads with MiXCR anew, one entry per CDR3 protein. In the table there are about 130,000 distinct CDR3 sequences, around 20% of which are singletons. Patients aged 18 to 65 had newly diagnosed hyperthyroidism that had lasted under 2 months.

Source material: blood. The receptor's source is a woman aged 45 to 65 with Graves' hyperthyroidism that later progressed to Graves' ophthalmopathy. This chain connects TRBV6-2 or TRBV6-3 to TRBJ1-6; 7 nucleotides align to TRBD1. The CDR3 DNA reads as TGTGCCAGCGAAAACCCCCACGGGACAGAGCCGTTTAATTCACCCCTCCACTTT. Its protein is CASENPHGTEPFNSPLHF.